One and the same sample provided the 3 T cell receptor beta chains below, sequenced in a study of human thymus T cells. This table comes from immunoSEQ multiplex PCR, and its TCRdb copy is limited to in-frame clones, with some not included. The sample holds more than 70,000 clones, roughly 96% seen once. Resections obtained during corrective heart surgery supplied the thymus tissue. Input material: thymus tissue. The receptors stem from a boy in the first two years of life with a congenital heart defect but otherwise immunologically healthy.

V usage is TRBV13 and J usage is TRBJ2-2; D might be TRBD1 or TRBD2, each matching 6 bases. V was trimmed by 1 base and J by 2 bases, leaving 8 bases between them. CDR1 and CDR2 (germline): PRHDT, FYEKMQ (reference sequence). CDR3 length equals 15 residues. The CDR3 loop reads CASSLVGGNTGELFF. The CDR3 DNA reads as TGTGCCAGCAGCTTAGTGGGGGGCAACACCGGGGAGCTGTTTTTT.

The chain has TRBV10-2 and TRBJ2-5; TRBD1 matches 7 bases. Germline CDR1 WSHSY, CDR2 SAAADI. J lost 1 base, V lost 6 bases, and 5 bases had no gene match. The CDR3 has 14 residues. CDR3 sequence reads: CASRNDRAQETQYF. DNA of the CDR3: TGCGCCAGCAGGAACGACAGGGCCCAAGAGACCCAGTACTTC.

This sequence joins TRBV5-4 and TRBJ2-4; 7 bases line up with TRBD1. The trim removed 2 bases at V and 6 bases at J, leaving 11 bases unmatched. CDR1 is SGHNT, CDR2 YYREEE, per germline (reference sequence). This CDR3 is built from 16 residues. Here the CDR3 reads CASSFNGNRGLNIQYF. As DNA, the CDR3 is TGTGCCAGCAGCTTCAACGGGAACAGGGGCCTAAACATTCAGTACTTC.